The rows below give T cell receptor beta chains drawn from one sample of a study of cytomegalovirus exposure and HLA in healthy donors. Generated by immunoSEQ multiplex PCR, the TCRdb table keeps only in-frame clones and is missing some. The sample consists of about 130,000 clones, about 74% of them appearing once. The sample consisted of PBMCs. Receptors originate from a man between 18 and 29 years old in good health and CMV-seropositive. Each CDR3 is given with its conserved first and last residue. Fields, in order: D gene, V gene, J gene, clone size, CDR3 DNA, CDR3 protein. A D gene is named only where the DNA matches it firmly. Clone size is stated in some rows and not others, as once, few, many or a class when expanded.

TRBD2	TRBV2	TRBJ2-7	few	TGTGCCAGCAGTGAAAGTGGGAGGGCCCGGGGCGAGCAGTACTTC	CASSESGRARGEQYF
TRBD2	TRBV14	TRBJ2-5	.	TGTGCCAGCAGCCTTAGCGGGAGGGCAGAGACCCAGTACTTC	CASSLSGRAETQYF
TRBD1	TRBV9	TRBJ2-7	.	TGTGCCAGCAGCGAGGGGGCCCCCTACGAGCAGTACTTC	CASSEGAPYEQYF
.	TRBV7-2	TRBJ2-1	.	TGTGCCAGCAGCTCCCATAGCGGGCAGTTCTTC	CASSSHSGQFF
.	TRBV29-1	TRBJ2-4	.	TGCAGCGTTGTTGGAGCAGAAGCCAAAAACATTCAGTACTTC	CSVVGAEAKNIQYF
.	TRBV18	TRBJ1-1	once	TGTGCCAGCTCACCAAGCGCACGGCCTGAAGCTTTCTTT	CASSPSARPEAFF
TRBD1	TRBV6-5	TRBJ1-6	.	TGTGCCAGCAGTCGAAAAGGGACAGAATATTCACCCCTCCACTTT	CASSRKGTEYSPLHF
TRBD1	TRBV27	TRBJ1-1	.	TGTGCCAGCAGACACAGGGGGGGGTGGACTGAAGCTTTCTTT	CASRHRGGWTEAFF
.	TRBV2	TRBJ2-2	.	TGTGCCAGCAGGCAAAGCCTGAACACCGGGGAGCTGTTTTTT	CASRQSLNTGELFF
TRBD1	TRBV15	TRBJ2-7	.	TGTGCCACCTCACCGGGACAGGGTCCCTACGAGCAGTACTTC	CATSPGQGPYEQYF
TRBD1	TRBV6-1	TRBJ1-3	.	TGTGCCAGCAGTTTCGACAGGGGTGCAGGAAACACCATATATTTT	CASSFDRGAGNTIYF
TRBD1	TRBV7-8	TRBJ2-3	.	TGTGCCAGCAGCTACCCGGGACAGGGGGCGTCAGATACGCAGTATTTT	CASSYPGQGASDTQYF
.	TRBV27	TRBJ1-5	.	TGTGCCAGCAGCCCCGTGGTCGGTCGCCAGCCCCAGCATTTT	CASSPVVGRQPQHF
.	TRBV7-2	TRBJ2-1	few	TGTGCCAGCAGCCCGTCGGGGTATGAGCAGTTCTTC	CASSPSGYEQFF
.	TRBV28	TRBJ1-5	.	TGTGCCAGCAGTTTCCGGGGGGAGTATAGCAATCAGCCCCAGCATTTT	CASSFRGEYSNQPQHF
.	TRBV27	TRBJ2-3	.	TGTGCCAGCAGTTTAAAGGCGGGCTCGAGCACAGATACGCAGTATTTT	CASSLKAGSSTDTQYF
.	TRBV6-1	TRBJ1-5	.	TGTGCCAGCAGTGAAGCGTATAGGGGGAACAATCAGCCCCAGCATTTT	CASSEAYRGNNQPQHF
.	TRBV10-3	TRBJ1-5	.	TGTGCCATCAGTGAGTCTACCTCGGGGCAGCCCCAGCATTTT	CAISESTSGQPQHF
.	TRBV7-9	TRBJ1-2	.	TGTGCCAGCAGCTTAGGACAGTCTTCCTATGGCTACACCTTC	CASSLGQSSYGYTF
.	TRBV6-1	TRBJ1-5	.	TGTGCCAGCAGTGAAGGGACGGGGATCACTCAGCCCCAGCATTTT	CASSEGTGITQPQHF
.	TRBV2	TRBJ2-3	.	TGTGCCAGCAGTGAAGAGAGGACAGTTTCGCAGTATTTT	CASSEERTVSQYF
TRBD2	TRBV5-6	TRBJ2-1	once	TGTGCCAGCAGCTTGGCCTTAGCGGGGGTTTACAATGAGCAGTTCTTC	CASSLALAGVYNEQFF
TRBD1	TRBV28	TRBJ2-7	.	TGTGCCAGTAGGGGACAGCCCTTGAGCGAGCAGTACTTC	CASRGQPLSEQYF
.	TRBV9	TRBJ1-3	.	TGTGCCAGCAGTCCAGGAAGCTCTGGAAACACCATATATTTT	CASSPGSSGNTIYF
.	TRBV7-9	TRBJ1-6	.	TGTGCCAGCAGCTTAGGAACAGGGCGGAAAAATTCACCCCTCCACTTT	CASSLGTGRKNSPLHF
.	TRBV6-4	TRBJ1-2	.	TGTGCCAGCGGCGCGAGGCTAAACTATGGCTACACCTTC	CASGARLNYGYTF
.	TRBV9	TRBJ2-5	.	TGTGCCAGCAGCGTAGGGCAGGCTTCCGTGACCCAGTACTTC	CASSVGQASVTQYF
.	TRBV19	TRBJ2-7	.	TGTGCCAGTAGTATTACCGCTACTTACGAGCAGTACTTC	CASSITATYEQYF
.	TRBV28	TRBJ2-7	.	TGTGCCAGCAGTTTATTTGCCCGAGGGGAGACTAGGATATTCCACGAGCAGTACTTC	CASSLFARGETRIFHEQYF
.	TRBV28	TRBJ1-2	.	TGTGCCAGCAGTTTTCAGGGAGGCGGCTATGGCTACACCTTC	CASSFQGGGYGYTF
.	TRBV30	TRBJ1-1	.	TGTGCCTGGAGTGTATCAGACACTGAAGCTTTCTTT	CAWSVSDTEAFF